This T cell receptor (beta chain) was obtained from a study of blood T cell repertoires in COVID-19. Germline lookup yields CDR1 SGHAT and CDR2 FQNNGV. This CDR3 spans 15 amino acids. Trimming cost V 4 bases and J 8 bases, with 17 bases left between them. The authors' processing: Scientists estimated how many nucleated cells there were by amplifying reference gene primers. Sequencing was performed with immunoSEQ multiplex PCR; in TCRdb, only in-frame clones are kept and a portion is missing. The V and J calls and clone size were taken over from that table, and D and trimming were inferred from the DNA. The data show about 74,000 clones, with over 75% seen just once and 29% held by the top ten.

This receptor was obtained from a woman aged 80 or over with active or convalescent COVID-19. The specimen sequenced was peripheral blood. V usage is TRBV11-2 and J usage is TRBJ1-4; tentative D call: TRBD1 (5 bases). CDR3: CASSSGGGTTEKLFF. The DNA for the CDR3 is TGTGCCAGCAGCTCCGGAGGCGGGACTACCGAAAAACTGTTTTTT. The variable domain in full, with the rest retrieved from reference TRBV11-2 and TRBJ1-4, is EAGVAQSPRYKIIEKRQSVAFWCNPISGHATLYWYQQILGQGPKLLIQFQNNGVVDDSQLPKDRFSAERLKGVDSTLKIQPAKLEDSAVYLCASSSGGGTTEKLFFGSGTQLSVL.